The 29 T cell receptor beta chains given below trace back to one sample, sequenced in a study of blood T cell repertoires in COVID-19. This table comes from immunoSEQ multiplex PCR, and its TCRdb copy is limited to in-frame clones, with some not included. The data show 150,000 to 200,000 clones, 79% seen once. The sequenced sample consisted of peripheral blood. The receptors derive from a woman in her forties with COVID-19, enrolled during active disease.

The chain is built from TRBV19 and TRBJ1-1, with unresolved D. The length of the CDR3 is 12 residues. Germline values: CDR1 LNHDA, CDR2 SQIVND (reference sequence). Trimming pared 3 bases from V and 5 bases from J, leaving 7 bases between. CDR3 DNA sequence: TGTGCCAGTAGTATTCCGGGAACTGAAGCTTTCTTT. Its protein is CASSIPGTEAFF.

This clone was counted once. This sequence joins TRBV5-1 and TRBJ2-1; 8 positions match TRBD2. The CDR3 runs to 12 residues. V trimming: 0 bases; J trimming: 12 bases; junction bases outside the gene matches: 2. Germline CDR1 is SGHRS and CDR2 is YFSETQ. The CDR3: CASSLEREGQFF. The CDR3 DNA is TGCGCCAGCAGCTTGGAACGGGAGGGGCAGTTCTTC. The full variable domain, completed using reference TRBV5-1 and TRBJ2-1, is KAGVTQTPRYLIKTRGQQVTLSCSPISGHRSVSWYQQTPGQGLQFLFEYFSETQRNKGNFPGRFSGRQFSNSRSEMNVSTLELGDSALYLCASSLEREGQFFGPGTRLTVL.

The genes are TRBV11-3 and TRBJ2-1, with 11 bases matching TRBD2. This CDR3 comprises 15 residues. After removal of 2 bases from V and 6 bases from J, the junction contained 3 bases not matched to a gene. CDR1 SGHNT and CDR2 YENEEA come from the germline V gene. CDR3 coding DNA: TGTGCCAGCAGCTTACAGGGGACTAGCGGCAATGAGCAGTTCTTC. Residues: CASSLQGTSGNEQFF.

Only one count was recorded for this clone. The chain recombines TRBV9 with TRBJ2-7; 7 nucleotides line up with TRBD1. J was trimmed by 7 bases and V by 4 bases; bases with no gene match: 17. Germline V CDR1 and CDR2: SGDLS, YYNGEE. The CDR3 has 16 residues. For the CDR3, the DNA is TGTGCCAGCAGCCTCCGGAGTGGGACAGCGAGTCGGGAGCAGTACTTC. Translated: CASSLRSGTASREQYF.

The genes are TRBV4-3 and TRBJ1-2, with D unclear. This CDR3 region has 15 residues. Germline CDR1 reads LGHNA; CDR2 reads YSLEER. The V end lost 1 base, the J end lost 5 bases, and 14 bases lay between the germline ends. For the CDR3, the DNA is TGCGCCAGCAGCCAAGCGGATACGGGAAGATATGGCTACACCTTC. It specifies CASSQADTGRYGYTF.

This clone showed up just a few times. The CDR3 DNA sequence: TGTGCCAGCGATGGGAGAAACACTGAAGCTTTCTTT. Translation: CASDGRNTEAFF. The rearrangement uses TRBV6-5 and TRBJ1-1; no clear D. V dropped 8 bases and J dropped 2 bases, with 9 bases sitting between them. Germline V CDR1 and CDR2: MNHEY, SVGAGI. The CDR3 is 12 residues long.

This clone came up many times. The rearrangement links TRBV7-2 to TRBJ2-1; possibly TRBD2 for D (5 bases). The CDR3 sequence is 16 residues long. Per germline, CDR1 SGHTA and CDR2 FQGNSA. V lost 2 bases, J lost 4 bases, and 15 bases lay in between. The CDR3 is CASSLIRGRDYNEQFF. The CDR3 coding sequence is TGTGCCAGCAGCTTAATACGTGGGAGAGATTACAATGAGCAGTTCTTC.

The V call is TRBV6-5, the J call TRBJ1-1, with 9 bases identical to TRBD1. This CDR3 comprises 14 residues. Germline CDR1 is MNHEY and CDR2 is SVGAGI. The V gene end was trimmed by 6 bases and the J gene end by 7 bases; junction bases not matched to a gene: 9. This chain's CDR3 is CASSQGQGPFEAFF. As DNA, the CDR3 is TGTGCCAGCAGCCAAGGACAGGGGCCTTTTGAAGCTTTCTTT.

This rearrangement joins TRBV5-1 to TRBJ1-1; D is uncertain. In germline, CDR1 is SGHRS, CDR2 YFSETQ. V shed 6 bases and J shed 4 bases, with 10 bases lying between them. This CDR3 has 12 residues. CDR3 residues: CASKREGTEAFF. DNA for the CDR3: TGCGCCAGCAAACGGGAAGGCACTGAAGCTTTCTTT.

CDR3 in amino acids: CASRTGSNQPQHF. The CDR3 DNA reads TGTGCCAGCAGAACAGGGAGCAATCAGCCCCAGCATTTT. This chain joins TRBV6-5 and TRBJ1-5, with D perhaps matching TRBD1 (6 bases). CDR1 is MNHEY, CDR2 SVGAGI, per germline. V lost 6 bases to trimming and J lost 1 base, with 7 bases between them. This CDR3 contains 13 residues.

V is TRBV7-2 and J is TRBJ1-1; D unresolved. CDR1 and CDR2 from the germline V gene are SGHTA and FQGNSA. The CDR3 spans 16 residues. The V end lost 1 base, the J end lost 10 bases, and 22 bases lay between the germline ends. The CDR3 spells CASSLEETARVDGAFF. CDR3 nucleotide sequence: TGTGCCAGCAGCTTAGAGGAAACGGCTCGGGTCGATGGAGCTTTCTTT.

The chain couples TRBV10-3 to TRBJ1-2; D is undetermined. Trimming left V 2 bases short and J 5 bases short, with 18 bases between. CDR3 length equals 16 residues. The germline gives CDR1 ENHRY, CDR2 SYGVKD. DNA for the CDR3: TGTGCCATCAGTGAGCCGGGAAGCCCATTCCAGTATGGCTACACCTTC. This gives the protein CAISEPGSPFQYGYTF.

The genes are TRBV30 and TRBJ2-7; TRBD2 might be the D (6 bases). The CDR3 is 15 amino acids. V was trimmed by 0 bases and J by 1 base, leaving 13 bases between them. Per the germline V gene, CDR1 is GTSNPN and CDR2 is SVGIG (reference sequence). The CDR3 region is CAWSVRDWKSYEQYF. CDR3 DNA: TGTGCCTGGAGTGTTAGGGACTGGAAGTCCTACGAGCAGTACTTC.

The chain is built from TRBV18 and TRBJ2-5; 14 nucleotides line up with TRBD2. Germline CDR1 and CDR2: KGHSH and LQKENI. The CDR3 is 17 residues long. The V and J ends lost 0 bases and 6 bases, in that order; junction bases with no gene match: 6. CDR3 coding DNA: TGTGCCAGCTCACCACCGACTAGCGGGAGGGCCGAAAAGACCCAGTACTTC. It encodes CASSPPTSGRAEKTQYF.

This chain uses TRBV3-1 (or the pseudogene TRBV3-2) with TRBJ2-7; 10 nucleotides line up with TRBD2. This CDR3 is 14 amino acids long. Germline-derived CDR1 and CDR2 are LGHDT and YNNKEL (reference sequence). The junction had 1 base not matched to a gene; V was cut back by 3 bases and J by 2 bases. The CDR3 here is CASSHLAGAYEQYF. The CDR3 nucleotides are TGTGCCAGCAGCCATCTAGCGGGAGCCTACGAGCAGTACTTC.

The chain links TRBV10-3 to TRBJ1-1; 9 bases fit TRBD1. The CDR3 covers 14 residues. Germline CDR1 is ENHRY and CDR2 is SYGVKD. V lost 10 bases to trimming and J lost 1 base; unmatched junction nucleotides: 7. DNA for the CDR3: TGTGCCACCATATTGGGACAGGGGAACACTGAAGCTTTCTTT. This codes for CATILGQGNTEAFF.

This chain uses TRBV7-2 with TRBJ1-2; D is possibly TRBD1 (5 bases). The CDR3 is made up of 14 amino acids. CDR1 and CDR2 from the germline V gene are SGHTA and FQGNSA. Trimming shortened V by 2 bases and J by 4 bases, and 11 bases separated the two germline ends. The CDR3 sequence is CASSLQGVAYGYTF. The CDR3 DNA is TGTGCCAGCAGCTTACAAGGGGTGGCCTATGGCTACACCTTC.

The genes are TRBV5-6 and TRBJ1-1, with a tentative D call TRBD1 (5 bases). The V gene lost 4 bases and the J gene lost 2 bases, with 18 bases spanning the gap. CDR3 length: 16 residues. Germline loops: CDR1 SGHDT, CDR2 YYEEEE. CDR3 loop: CASSPLLGVLNTEAFF. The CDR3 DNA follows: TGTGCCAGCAGCCCTCTTTTAGGGGTCCTCAACACTGAAGCTTTCTTT.

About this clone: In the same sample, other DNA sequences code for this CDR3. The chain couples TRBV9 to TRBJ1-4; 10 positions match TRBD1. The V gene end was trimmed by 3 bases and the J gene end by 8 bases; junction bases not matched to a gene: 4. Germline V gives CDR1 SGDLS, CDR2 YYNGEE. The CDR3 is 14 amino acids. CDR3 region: CASSGQGAGEKLFF. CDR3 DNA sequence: TGTGCCAGCAGCGGACAGGGGGCTGGAGAAAAACTGTTTTTT.

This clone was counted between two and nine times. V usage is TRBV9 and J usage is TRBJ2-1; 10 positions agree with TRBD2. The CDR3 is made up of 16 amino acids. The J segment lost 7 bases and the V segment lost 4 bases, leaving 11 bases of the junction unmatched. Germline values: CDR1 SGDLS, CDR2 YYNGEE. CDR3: CASSPRAGGLGNEQFF. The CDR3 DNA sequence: TGTGCCAGCAGCCCTCGAGCGGGGGGGCTAGGTAATGAGCAGTTCTTC.

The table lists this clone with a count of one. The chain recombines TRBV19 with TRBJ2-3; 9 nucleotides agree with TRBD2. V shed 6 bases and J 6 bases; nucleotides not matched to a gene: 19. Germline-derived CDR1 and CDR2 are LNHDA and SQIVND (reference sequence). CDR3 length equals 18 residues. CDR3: CASSPGLAFPSLRDTQYF. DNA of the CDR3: TGTGCCAGTAGCCCGGGACTAGCATTTCCGTCGTTGCGGGATACGCAGTATTTT.

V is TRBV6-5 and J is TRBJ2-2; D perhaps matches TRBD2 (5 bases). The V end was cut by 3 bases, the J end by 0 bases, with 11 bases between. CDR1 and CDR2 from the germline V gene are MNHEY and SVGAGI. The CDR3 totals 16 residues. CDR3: CASSYLDSTNTGELFF. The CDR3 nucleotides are TGTGCCAGCAGTTATTTGGACTCTACGAACACCGGGGAGCTGTTTTTT.

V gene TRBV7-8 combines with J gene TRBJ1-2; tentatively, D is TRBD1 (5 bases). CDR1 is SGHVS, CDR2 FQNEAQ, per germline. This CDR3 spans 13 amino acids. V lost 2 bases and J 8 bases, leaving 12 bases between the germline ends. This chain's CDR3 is CASSLNKGNGYTF. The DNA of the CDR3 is TGTGCCAGCAGCTTAAATAAGGGGAACGGCTACACCTTC. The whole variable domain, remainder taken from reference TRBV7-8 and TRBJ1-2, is GAGVSQSPRYKVAKRGQDVALRCDPISGHVSLFWYQQALGQGPEFLTYFQNEAQLDKSGLPSDRFFAERPEGSVSTLKIQRTQQEDSAVYLCASSLNKGNGYTFGSGTRLTVV.

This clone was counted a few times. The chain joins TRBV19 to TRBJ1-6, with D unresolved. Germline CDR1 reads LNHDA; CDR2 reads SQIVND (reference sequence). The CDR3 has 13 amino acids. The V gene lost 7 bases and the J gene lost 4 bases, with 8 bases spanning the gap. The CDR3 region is CASNSEYNSPLHF. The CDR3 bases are TGTGCCAGTAACTCGGAGTATAATTCACCCCTCCACTTT.

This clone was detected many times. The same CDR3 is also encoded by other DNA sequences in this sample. The CDR3 sequence is CASSFSHSYEQYF. The CDR3 nucleotides are TGTGCCAGCAGTTTTTCCCATTCCTACGAGCAGTACTTC. V is TRBV12-3 or TRBV12-4 and J is TRBJ2-7; D is unresolved. This CDR3 contains 13 residues. The V end lost 3 bases, the J end lost 1 base, and 7 bases lay between the germline ends.

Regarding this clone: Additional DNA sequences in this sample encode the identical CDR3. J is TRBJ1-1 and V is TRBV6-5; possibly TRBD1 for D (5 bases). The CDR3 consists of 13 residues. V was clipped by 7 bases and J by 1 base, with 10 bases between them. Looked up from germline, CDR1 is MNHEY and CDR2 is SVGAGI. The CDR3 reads CASKGQGNTEAFF. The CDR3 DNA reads TGTGCCAGCAAGGGTCAGGGGAACACTGAAGCTTTCTTT.

For the CDR3, the DNA is TGTGCCAGCACCGCGTTTTATGTTGGCGGGGGCTACGAGCAGTACTTC. Its protein product is CASTAFYVGGGYEQYF. This chain connects TRBV27 to TRBJ2-7; 7 positions agree with TRBD2. V was pared by 7 bases and J by 3 bases, with 15 bases of the junction left unmatched. In germline, CDR1 is MNHEY, CDR2 SMNVEV (reference sequence). This CDR3 comprises 16 residues.

The CDR3 protein is CASILTGTGALHF. As DNA, the CDR3 is TGTGCCAGCATCCTCACCGGGACAGGGGCCCTCCACTTT. The genes are TRBV12-3 or TRBV12-4 and TRBJ1-6; TRBD1 matches at 10 bases. After removal of 7 bases from V and 14 bases from J, the junction contained 8 bases not matched to a gene. CDR3 size: 13 residues.

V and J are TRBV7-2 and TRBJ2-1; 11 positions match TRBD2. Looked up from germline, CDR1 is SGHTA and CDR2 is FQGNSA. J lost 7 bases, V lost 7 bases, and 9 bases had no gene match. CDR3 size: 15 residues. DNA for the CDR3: TGTGCCAGCATAGTAATAGCGGGAGGGCCGAATGAGCAGTTCTTC. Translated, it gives CASIVIAGGPNEQFF.